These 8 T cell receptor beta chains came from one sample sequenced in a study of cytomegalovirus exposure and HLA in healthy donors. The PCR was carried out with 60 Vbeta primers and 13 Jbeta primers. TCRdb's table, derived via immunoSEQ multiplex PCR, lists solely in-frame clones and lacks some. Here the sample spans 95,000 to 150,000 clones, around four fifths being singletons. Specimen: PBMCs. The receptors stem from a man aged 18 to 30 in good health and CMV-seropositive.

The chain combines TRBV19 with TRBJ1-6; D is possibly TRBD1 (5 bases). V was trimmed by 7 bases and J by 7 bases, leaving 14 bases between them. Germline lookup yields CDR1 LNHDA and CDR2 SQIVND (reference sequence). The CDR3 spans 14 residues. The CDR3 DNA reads TGTGCCAGTACCGCGGTGCAGGGAAATTCACCCCTCCACTTT. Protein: CASTAVQGNSPLHF.

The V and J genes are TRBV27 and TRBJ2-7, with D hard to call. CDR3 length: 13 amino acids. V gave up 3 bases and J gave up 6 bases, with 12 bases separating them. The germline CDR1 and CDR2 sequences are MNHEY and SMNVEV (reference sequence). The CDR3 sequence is CASSLSFLGEQYF. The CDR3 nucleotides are TGTGCCAGCAGTTTGTCGTTTCTCGGCGAGCAGTACTTC.

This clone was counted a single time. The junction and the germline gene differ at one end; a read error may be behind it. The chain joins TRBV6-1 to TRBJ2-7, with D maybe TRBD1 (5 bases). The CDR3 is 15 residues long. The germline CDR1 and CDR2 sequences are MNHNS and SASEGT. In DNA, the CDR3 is TGTGCCAGCAATGAACAGGAATACTCCACCTACGAGCAGTACTTC. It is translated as CASNEQEYSTYEQYF.

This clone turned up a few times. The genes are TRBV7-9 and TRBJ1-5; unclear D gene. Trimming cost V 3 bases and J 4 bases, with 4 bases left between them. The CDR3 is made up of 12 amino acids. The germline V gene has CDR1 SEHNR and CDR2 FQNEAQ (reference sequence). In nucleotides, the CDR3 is TGTGCCAGCAGCTTGGAGAATCAGCCCCAGCATTTT. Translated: CASSLENQPQHF.

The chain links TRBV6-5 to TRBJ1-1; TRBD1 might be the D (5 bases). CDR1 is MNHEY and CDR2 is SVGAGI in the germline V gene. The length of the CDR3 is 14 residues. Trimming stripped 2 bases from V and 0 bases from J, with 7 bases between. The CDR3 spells CASSYDSLNTEAFF. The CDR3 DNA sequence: TGTGCCAGCAGTTACGACAGTTTGAACACTGAAGCTTTCTTT.

The CDR3 nucleotides read TGCGCCAGCAGCTTCCGGACTAGCGGGGGGAAAGAGACCCAGTACTTC. This gives the protein CASSFRTSGGKETQYF. The chain joins TRBV4-1 to TRBJ2-5, with 14 bases lining up with TRBD2. The ends lost 5 bases at V and 3 bases at J; junction bases unmatched: 5. CDR1 is MGHRA and CDR2 is YSYEKL in the germline V gene. The CDR3 is 16 amino acids.

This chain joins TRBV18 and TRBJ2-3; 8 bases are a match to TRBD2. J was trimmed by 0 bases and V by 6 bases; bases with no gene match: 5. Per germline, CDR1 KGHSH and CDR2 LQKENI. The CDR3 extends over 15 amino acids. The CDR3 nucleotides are TGTGCCAGCTCGCAACTAGCGGTTAGCACAGATACGCAGTATTTT. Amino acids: CASSQLAVSTDTQYF.

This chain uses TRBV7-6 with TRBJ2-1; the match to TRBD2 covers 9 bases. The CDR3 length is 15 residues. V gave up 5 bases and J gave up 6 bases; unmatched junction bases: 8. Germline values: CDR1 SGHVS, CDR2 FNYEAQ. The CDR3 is CASSALAGEGNEQFF. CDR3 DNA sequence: TGTGCCAGCAGCGCACTAGCGGGTGAGGGCAATGAGCAGTTCTTC.